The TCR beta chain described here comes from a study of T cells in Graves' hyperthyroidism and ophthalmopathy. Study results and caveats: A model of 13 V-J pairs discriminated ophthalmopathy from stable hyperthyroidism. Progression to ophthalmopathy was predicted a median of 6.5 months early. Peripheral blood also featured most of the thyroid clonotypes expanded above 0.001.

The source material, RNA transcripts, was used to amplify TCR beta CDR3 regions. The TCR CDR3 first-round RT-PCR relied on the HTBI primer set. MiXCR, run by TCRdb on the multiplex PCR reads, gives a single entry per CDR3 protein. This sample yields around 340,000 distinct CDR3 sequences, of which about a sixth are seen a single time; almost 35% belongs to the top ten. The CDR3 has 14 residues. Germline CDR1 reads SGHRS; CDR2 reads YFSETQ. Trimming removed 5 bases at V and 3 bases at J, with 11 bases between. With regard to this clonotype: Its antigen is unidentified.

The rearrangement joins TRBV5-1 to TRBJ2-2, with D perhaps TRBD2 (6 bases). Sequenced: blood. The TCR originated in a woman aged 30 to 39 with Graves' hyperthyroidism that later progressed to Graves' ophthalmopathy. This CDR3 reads CASSLSSDTGELFF. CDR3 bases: TGCGCCAGCAGTTTGTCTAGCGACACCGGGGAGCTGTTTTTT.